This T cell receptor (beta chain) was found in a study of cytomegalovirus exposure and HLA in healthy donors. Regarding the study as a whole: A later analysis by the authors found several of the most significant clusters apparently linked to common viral pathogens. Upon later analysis, HLA-associated TCR beta chains proved more clonally expanded than other, equally common chains. Some segments of the V type, notably TRBV6-2 and TRBV6-3, were excluded as indistinguishable. A cluster of highly shared sequence variants was likely a sequencing artifact.

Losses at the gene ends were 6 bases for V and 3 bases for J; bases not matched to a gene: 4. Germline V CDR1 and CDR2: ENHRY, SYGVKD. The CDR3 consists of 15 residues. As for this clone: The antigen remains unidentified.

The PCR had 60 Vbeta and 13 Jbeta primers. Using immunoSEQ multiplex PCR, the repertoire was profiled, and TCRdb retains in-frame clones only, with some absent. The sample shows roughly 130,000 clones, approximately 79% of them seen only once. This TCR derives from a man aged 18 to 29 in good health and CMV-seropositive. The V call is TRBV10-3, the J call TRBJ2-1; 11 bases map to TRBD2. Specimen: PBMCs. The CDR3 coding sequence is TGTGCCATCAGAATAGCGGGGGGGATCTACAATGAGCAGTTCTTC. Amino acids: CAIRIAGGIYNEQFF.